This record covers a single T cell receptor (beta chain). The CDR3 runs to 13 residues. Trimming removed 1 base from V and 11 bases from J; junction bases left unmatched: 7. Per germline, CDR1 SGHRS and CDR2 YFSETQ. The record originates from a study of blood T cell repertoires in COVID-19. At the level of the study: Acute-phase and convalescent COVID-19 samples originated in the United States, Italy and Spain. The analysed material was cDNA or gDNA that came from T cells, B-cell-depleted T cells, or PBMCs.

Original processing methods: Estimation of nucleated cell counts relied on the amplification of reference gene primers. The table came from immunoSEQ multiplex PCR; TCRdb's copy has only in-frame clones and leaves some out. V and J calls and clone size are as listed in that table; D and trimming were resolved from the DNA. Of just under 85,000 clones listed, nearly 85% were seen once; the top ten hold 25% to 35%. This chain joins TRBV5-1 and TRBJ1-1, with 8 bases aligning to TRBD1. The clonotype was recovered from an elderly woman with acute or convalescent COVID-19. Sequencing was done on a sample of peripheral blood. The CDR3 is CASSLLGQGDAFF. The CDR3 nucleotides read TGCGCCAGCAGCTTGCTCGGACAGGGCGACGCTTTCTTT.